Each of the 10 T cell receptor beta chains below was sequenced from the same sample in a study of PD-L1 blockade in urothelial cancer. Some clones are missing from TCRdb's copy, which holds only in-frame ones; the method was immunoSEQ multiplex PCR. The sample includes about 51,000 clones, approximately 86% of them seen just once. Source: PBMCs, taken around atezolizumab (anti-PD-L1) treatment. The receptors were gathered from a man aged 55 to 70 with urothelial cancer.

This clone has just one count. The chain uses TRBV19 and TRBJ1-5; 12 nucleotides align to TRBD1. V shed 7 bases and J 9 bases; nucleotides not matched to a gene: 10. CDR3 length equals 15 residues. Germline V gene sequence: CDR1 LNHDA, CDR2 SQIVND (reference sequence). The CDR3 region has the DNA TGTGCCAGTAATACCGGGACAGGGGGCGGTGGGCCCCAGCATTTT. It is translated as CASNTGTGGGGPQHF.

This chain's CDR3 is CASSLAPRTGSSEQYF. The CDR3 nucleotides are TGTGCCAGCAGCCTTGCACCTCGGACAGGGTCGAGCGAGCAGTACTTC. The chain couples TRBV5-4 to TRBJ2-7; 8 bases match TRBD1. CDR3 size: 16 residues. Germline V gene lookup returns CDR1 SGHNT and CDR2 YYREEE (reference sequence). The V segment lost 4 bases and the J segment 6 bases; nucleotides outside the gene matches: 15.

The chain has TRBV7-2 and TRBJ2-3; D unclear. CDR1 SGHTA and CDR2 FQGNSA come from the germline V gene. V was trimmed by 5 bases and J by 1 base, leaving 10 bases between them. This CDR3 has 14 residues. CDR3 sequence: CASSPFGRTDTQYF. The CDR3 nucleotides are TGTGCCAGCAGCCCCTTTGGGCGCACAGATACGCAGTATTTT.

Note on this clone: One end of the junction is discordant with germline, which a read error may explain. The chain joins TRBV7-7 to TRBJ2-5; 8 bases are shared with TRBD2. The CDR3 is 19 amino acids. Per germline, CDR1 SSHAT and CDR2 FNYEAQ (reference sequence). The CDR3 DNA reads as TGTGCTAGCAGCTTAGCATGCGGGAGGTTAGGCGGGATCGGAGAGACCCAGTACTTC. Encoded protein: CASSLACGRLGGIGETQYF. The variable domain in full, completed from reference TRBV7-7 and TRBJ2-5, reads GAGVSQSPRYKVTKRGQDVTLRCDPISSHATLYWYQQALGQGPEFLTYFNYEAQPDKSGLPSDRFSAERPEGSISTLTIQRTEQRDSAMYRCASSLACGRLGGIGETQYFGPGTRLLVL.

V and J are TRBV11-2 and TRBJ2-7, with 11 positions matching TRBD1. The ends lost 5 bases at V and 6 bases at J; junction bases unmatched: 15. This CDR3 contains 17 residues. Germline-derived CDR1 and CDR2 are SGHAT and FQNNGV. CDR3 sequence (DNA): TGTGCCAGCAGCCTATACCGTTTACGGACAGGGGGCGGCGAGCAGTACTTC. Amino acids: CASSLYRLRTGGGEQYF.

V usage is TRBV6-1 and J usage is TRBJ1-5; 9 bases map to TRBD1. With V trimmed by 6 bases and J by 5 bases, 8 bases remained unmatched. The germline V gene has CDR1 MNHNS and CDR2 SASEGT. This CDR3 is 15 amino acids long. The CDR3: CASRTEGQGHQPQHF. The CDR3 coding sequence is TGTGCCAGCAGGACGGAGGGACAGGGTCATCAGCCCCAGCATTTT.

The chain joins TRBV7-9 to TRBJ2-5, with 10 bases that match TRBD2. CDR1 SEHNR and CDR2 FQNEAQ come from the germline V gene (reference sequence). The CDR3 has 16 residues. J was trimmed by 5 bases and V by 5 bases; bases with no gene match: 11. CDR3 coding DNA: TGTGCCAGCAGCCCCACCGCGACTAGCGGGTTGGAGACCCAGTACTTC. It yields the protein CASSPTATSGLETQYF.

The chain uses TRBV7-2 and TRBJ2-1; D is possibly TRBD2 (6 bases). V was trimmed by 5 bases and J by 2 bases, leaving 10 bases between them. Germline loops: CDR1 SGHTA, CDR2 FQGNSA. The CDR3 is made up of 14 amino acids. CDR3 sequence (DNA): TGTGCCAGCAGCGGCTGGAGGGCCTACAATGAGCAGTTCTTC. Residues: CASSGWRAYNEQFF.

This clone was found a few times. The chain employs TRBV27 and TRBJ2-7, with no clear D. The CDR3 is 17 amino acids. V was trimmed by 2 bases and J by 0 bases, leaving 17 bases between them. From germline, CDR1 is MNHEY and CDR2 SMNVEV (reference sequence). This chain's CDR3 is CASSLVVGSRTSYEQYF. For the CDR3, the DNA is TGTGCCAGCAGTTTAGTGGTCGGGTCAAGAACCTCCTACGAGCAGTACTTC.

J is TRBJ1-6 and V is TRBV2; 9 bases agree with TRBD1. Losses at the gene ends were 7 bases for V and 7 bases for J; bases not matched to a gene: 8. CDR3 length: 15 residues. Germline V CDR1 and CDR2: SNHLY, FYNNEI. The CDR3 loop is CASILRTGENSPLHF. CDR3 DNA sequence: TGTGCCAGCATCTTAAGGACAGGGGAGAATTCACCCCTCCACTTT.